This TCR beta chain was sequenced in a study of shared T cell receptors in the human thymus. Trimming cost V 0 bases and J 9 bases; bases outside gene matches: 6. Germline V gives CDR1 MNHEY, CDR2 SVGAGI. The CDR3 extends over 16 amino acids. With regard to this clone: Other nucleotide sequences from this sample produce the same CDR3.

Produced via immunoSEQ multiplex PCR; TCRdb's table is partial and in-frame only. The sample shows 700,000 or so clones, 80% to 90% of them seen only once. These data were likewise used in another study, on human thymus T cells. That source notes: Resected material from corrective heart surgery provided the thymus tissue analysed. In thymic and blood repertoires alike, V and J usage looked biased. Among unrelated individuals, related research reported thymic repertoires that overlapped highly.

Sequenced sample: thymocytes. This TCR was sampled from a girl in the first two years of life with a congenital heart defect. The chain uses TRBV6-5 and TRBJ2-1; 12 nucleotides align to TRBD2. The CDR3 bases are TGTGCCAGCAGTTACTCGACTAGCGGGGGTGCGGCTGAGCAGTTCTTC. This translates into CASSYSTSGGAAEQFF.